This TCR beta chain was sequenced in a study of T-cell memory formation after mild COVID-19. Overall study: TCR clusters were mostly donor specific.

Notes on this clonotype: Its target is not known.

CDR1 is DFQATT, CDR2 SNEGSKA, per germline (reference sequence). With V trimmed by 6 bases and J by 2 bases, 13 bases remained unmatched. This CDR3 spans 16 amino acids. Libraries for TCRalpha and TCRbeta carried sample barcodes and unique molecular identifiers via 5'RACE. TCRdb reanalysed the 5' RACE reads using MiXCR and keeps one entry per CDR3 protein. Here the sample spans about half a million distinct CDR3 sequences, 18% being singletons. Study results and caveats: Cross-reactive memory appears to have joined, as suggested by some responding clones showing up in pre-infection memory. Whereas later expanders leaned CD4+, clones contracting day 15 to 85 showed a balanced CD4/CD8 makeup.

This sequence originates from an adult woman who had mild COVID-19 (a few samples of this study predate the infection). Cell type and time point are not known. Sequencing was done on a sample of PBMCs or a T cell subset sorted from them (not recorded which). The chain carries TRBV20-1 and TRBJ2-3; TRBD2 matches 8 bases. CDR3 protein: CSARTVIAGNTDTQYF. In DNA form, the CDR3 reads TGCAGTGCGCGGACGGTCATAGCGGGGAACACAGATACGCAGTATTTT.